This T cell receptor (beta chain) originates from a study of cytomegalovirus exposure and HLA in healthy donors. On this clone itself: Its antigen remains unidentified.

With 60 Vbeta and 13 Jbeta primers, the PCR was carried out. The table came from immunoSEQ multiplex PCR; TCRdb's copy has only in-frame clones and leaves some out. Of about 120,000 clones in the sample, 74% were seen once. Germline lookup yields CDR1 SGHRS and CDR2 YFSETQ. The germline V and J ends were trimmed by 1 base and 5 bases, with 16 bases remaining between them. CDR3 length equals 17 residues. Study results and limitations: Reported findings show TCR beta sequences accurately forecast HLA-A and HLA-B alleles in most subjects. TCR beta sequences numbering some 17,000 were associated with HLA alleles at 0.05 false discovery rate in a later analysis. In an earlier analysis, in roughly 600 donors, most V segments appeared productive either ~87% or ~30% of the time.

The chain uses TRBV5-1 and TRBJ1-6, with D tentatively TRBD1 (6 bases). The sample comprised PBMCs. The origin of this receptor is a human donor in good health. CDR3 sequence: CASSLNPPRGDNSPLHF. The DNA of the CDR3 is TGCGCCAGCAGCTTGAATCCCCCCAGGGGTGATAATTCACCCCTCCACTTT.